These 2 T cell receptor beta chains were sequenced from one sample in a study of T cell changes during pregnancy in multiple sclerosis. The assay was immunoSEQ multiplex PCR, and TCRdb's table has in-frame clones only and misses some. Of around 85,000 clones listed, approximately 90% are singletons. The starting material was PBMCs, obtained in the first trimester of pregnancy. The source of these receptors is a female donor in good health, serving as a control in a pregnancy study. Some clones in this sample may be carry-over from other donors' samples.

The rearrangement joins TRBV5-4 to TRBJ2-3; possible D gene TRBD1, 6 bases. CDR3 length: 16 residues. In germline, CDR1 is SGHNT, CDR2 YYREEE (reference sequence). Between the trimmed V and J ends, which lost 1 base and 2 bases, there was a span of 14 bases. The CDR3 DNA sequence: TGTGCCAGCAGCTTGCGACAGGTCGGTCACACAGATACGCAGTATTTT. This gives the protein CASSLRQVGHTDTQYF.

This rearrangement joins TRBV4-1 to TRBJ2-7, with 9 bases matching TRBD2. CDR3 length: 13 residues. Germline CDR1 reads MGHRA; CDR2 reads YSYEKL. V shed 4 bases and J 6 bases; nucleotides not matched to a gene: 4. CDR3 in amino acids: CASSPGGGVEQYF. In nucleotides, the CDR3 is TGCGCCAGCAGCCCGGGCGGGGGGGTCGAGCAGTACTTC.